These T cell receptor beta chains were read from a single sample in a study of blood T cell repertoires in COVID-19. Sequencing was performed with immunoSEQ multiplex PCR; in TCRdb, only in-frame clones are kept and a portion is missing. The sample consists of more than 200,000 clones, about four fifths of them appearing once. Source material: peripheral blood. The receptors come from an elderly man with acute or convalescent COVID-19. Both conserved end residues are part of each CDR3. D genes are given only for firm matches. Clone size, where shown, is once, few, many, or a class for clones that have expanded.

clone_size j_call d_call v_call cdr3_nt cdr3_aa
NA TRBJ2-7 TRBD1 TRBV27 TGTGCCAGCAGTTTACGACAGGGCTACGAGCAGTACTTC CASSLRQGYEQYF
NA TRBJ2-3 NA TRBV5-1 TGCGCCAGCAGCTTGGCCACAACAGGGACAGATACGCAGTATTTT CASSLATTGTDTQYF
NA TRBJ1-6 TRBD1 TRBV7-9 TGTGCCAGCAGCCAGACAGGGACGGGGAATTCACCCCTCCACTTT CASSQTGTGNSPLHF
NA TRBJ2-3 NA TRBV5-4 TGTGCCAGCAGCTTGAATCAGCGGCCCACAGATACGCAGTATTTT CASSLNQRPTDTQYF
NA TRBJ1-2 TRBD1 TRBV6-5 TGTGCCAGCAGTTACTCGCGACAGGGGGGAGGCTACACCTTC CASSYSRQGGGYTF
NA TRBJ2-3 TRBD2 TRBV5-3 TGTGCCAGAAGCTCGATACCGGGACTAGCGGGAGCTAGGGATACGCAGTATTTT CARSSIPGLAGARDTQYF
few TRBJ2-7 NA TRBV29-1 TGCAGCGTTGAAGATCGAATTAGCTCGAGCTCCTACGAGCAGTACTTC CSVEDRISSSSYEQYF
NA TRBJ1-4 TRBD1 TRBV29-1 TGCAGCGTCGACTACGGGACAGGGTTTGAACTGTTTTTT CSVDYGTGFELFF
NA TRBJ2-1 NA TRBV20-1 TGCAGTGCGCAGGGGTATGAGCAGTTCTTC CSAQGYEQFF
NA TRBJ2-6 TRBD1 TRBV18 TGTGCCAGCTCACCGCGGACAGGGTTTCACTCTGGGGCCAACGTCCTGACTTTC CASSPRTGFHSGANVLTF
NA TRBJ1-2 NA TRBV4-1 TGCGCCAGCAGCCCCCCGGAGGGGACTAACTATGGCTACACCTTC CASSPPEGTNYGYTF
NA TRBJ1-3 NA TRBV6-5 TGTGCCAGCAGACAGTTCTCTGGAAACACCATATATTTT CASRQFSGNTIYF
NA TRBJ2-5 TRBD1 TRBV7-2 TGTGCCAGCAGCTTAGCGGGACAGGGAGAGACCCAGTACTTC CASSLAGQGETQYF
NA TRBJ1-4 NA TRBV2 TGTGCCAGCATGTCACAGGGAAATGAAAAACTGTTTTTT CASMSQGNEKLFF
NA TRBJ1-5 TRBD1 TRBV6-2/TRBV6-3 TGTGCCAGCAGTTACTCTGGAGGCCGAGGGGGCGGGACCCAGCATTTT CASSYSGGRGGGTQHF
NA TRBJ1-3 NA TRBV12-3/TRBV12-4 TGTGCCAGCTCAGCTGGAAACACCATATATTTT CASSAGNTIYF
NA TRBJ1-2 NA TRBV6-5 TGTGCCGGCCACAGGGAGGGACTATATGGCTACACCTTC CAGHREGLYGYTF
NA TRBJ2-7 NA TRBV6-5 TGTGCCAGCAGCCGGTGGGGACACCCAATGGAGTACTTC CASSRWGHPMEYF
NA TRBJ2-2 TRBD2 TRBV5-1 TGCGCCAGCAGCTTGCTGACTAGCGGGAGTTCCGGGGAGCTGTTTTTT CASSLLTSGSSGELFF
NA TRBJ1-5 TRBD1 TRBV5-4 TGTGCCAGCAGCTCGGGGGGGACAGATAATCAGCCCCAGCATTTT CASSSGGTDNQPQHF
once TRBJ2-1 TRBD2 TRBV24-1 TGTGCCACCAGTGGGAGGAGCCTAGCGGGGGGGGTTTCCTCCTACAATGAGCAGTTCTTC CATSGRSLAGGVSSYNEQFF
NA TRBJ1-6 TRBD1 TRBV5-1 TGCGCCAGCAGCTTGGACCAGGGGGCGGGTTCACCCCTCCACTTT CASSLDQGAGSPLHF
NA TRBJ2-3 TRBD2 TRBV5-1 TGCGCCAGCAGTTTTAGCGGGAGAACAGATACGCAGTATTTT CASSFSGRTDTQYF
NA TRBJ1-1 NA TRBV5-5 TGTGCCAGCAGCTTGGGGCAGATGAACACTGAAGCTTTCTTT CASSLGQMNTEAFF
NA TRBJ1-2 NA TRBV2 TGTGCCATCCTGGGCCTTTGGATTGGCTATGGCTACACCTTC CAILGLWIGYGYTF
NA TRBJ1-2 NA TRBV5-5 TGTGCCAGCAGCTTGGAAACCCACTCGCCCTATGGCTACACCTTC CASSLETHSPYGYTF
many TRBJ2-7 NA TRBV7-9 TGTGCCAGCAGCTTTCCCGGGGGCTACGAGCAGTACTTC CASSFPGGYEQYF
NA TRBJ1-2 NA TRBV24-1 TGTGCCATAAGAGGGATTGGAGGCTACACCTTC CAIRGIGGYTF
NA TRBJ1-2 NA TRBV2 TGTGCCAGCAGTGGGCAGGGCAGAAACTATGGCTACACCTTC CASSGQGRNYGYTF
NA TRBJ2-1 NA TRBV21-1 TGTGCCTCCTGGAGGGACTCCTACAATGAGCAGTTCTTC CASWRDSYNEQFF
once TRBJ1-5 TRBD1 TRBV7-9 TGTGCCAGCAGCTTATGGCAGGGGGTGAGCAATCAGCCCCAGCATTTT CASSLWQGVSNQPQHF
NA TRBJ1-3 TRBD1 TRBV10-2 TGCGCCAGCAGGGGGCTGACAGGGAACGGAAACACCATATATTTT CASRGLTGNGNTIYF